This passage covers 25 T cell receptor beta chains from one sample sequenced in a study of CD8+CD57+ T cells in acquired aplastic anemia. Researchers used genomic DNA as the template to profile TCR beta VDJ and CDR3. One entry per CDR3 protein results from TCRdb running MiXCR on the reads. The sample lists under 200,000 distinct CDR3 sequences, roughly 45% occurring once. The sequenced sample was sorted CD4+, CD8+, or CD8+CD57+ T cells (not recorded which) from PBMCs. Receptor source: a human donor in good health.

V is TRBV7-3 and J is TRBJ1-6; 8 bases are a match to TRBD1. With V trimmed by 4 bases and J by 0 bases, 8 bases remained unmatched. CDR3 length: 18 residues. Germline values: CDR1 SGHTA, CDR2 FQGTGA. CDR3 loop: CASSSRDRPSSYNSPLHF. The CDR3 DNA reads TGTGCCAGCAGCTCAAGGGACAGGCCAAGCTCCTATAATTCACCCCTCCACTTT. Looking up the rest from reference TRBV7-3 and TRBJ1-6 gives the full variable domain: GAGVSQTPSNKVTEKGKYVELRCDPISGHTALYWYRQSLGQGPEFLIYFQGTGAADDSGLPNDRFFAVRPEGSVSTLKIQRTERGDSAVYLCASSSRDRPSSYNSPLHFGNGTRLTVT.

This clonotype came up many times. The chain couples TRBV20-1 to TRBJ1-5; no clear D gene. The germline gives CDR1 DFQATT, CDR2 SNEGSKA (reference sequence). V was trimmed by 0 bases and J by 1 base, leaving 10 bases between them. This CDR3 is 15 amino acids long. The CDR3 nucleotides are TGCAGTGCTAGAGATCTAAGAGGGAGCAATCAGCCCCAGCATTTT. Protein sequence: CSARDLRGSNQPQHF.

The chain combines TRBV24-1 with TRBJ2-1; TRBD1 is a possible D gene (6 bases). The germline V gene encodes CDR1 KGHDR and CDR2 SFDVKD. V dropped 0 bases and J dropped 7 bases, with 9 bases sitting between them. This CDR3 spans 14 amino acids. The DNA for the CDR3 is TGTGCCACCAGTGATTTGAGGGGGTCGAATGAGCAGTTCTTC. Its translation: CATSDLRGSNEQFF.

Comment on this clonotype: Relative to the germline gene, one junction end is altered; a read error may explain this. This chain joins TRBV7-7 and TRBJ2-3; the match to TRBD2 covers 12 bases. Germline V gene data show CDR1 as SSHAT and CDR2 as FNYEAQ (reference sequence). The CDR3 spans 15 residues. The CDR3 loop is CASSLGLAGTDTQYF. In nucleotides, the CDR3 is TGTGCTAGCAGCTTAGGACTAGCGGGGACAGATACGCAGTATTTT.

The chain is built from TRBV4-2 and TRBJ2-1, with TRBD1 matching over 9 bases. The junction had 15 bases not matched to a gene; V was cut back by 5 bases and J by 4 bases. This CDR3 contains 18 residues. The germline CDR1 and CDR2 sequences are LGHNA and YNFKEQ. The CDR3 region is CASSGLNTGGGSYNEQFF. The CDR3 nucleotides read TGTGCCAGCAGCGGTTTAAACACAGGGGGCGGATCGTACAATGAGCAGTTCTTC.

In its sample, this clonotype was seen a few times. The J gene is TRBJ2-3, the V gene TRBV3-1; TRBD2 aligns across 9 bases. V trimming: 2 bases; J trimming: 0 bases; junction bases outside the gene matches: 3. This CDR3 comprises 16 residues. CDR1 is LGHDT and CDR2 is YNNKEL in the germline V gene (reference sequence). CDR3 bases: TGTGCCAGCAGCCAAAGGACTAGCGCGAGCACAGATACGCAGTATTTT. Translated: CASSQRTSASTDTQYF.

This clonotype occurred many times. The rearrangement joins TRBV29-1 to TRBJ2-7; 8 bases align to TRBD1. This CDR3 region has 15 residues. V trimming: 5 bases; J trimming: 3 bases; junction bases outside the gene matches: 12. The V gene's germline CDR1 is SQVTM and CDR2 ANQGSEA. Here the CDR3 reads CSVNLGQGAGYEQYF. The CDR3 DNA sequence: TGCAGCGTTAACTTAGGGCAGGGGGCGGGCTACGAGCAGTACTTC.

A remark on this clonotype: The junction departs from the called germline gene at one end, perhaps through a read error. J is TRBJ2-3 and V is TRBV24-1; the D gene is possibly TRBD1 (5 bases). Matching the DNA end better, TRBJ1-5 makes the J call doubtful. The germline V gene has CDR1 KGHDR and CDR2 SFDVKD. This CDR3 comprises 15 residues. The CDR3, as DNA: TGTGCCATCAGTGATTGGACTAGCGGAGGGGATACGCAGCATTTT. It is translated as CAISDWTSGGDTQHF.

CDR3 bases: TGCGCCAGCAGTGTTTGGGGAGATACGCAGTATTTT. Protein product: CASSVWGDTQYF. The J gene is TRBJ2-3, the V gene TRBV10-2; D gene unclear. The V end was cut by 4 bases, the J end by 5 bases, with 7 bases between. Germline values: CDR1 WSHSY, CDR2 SAAADI. The CDR3 extends over 12 amino acids.

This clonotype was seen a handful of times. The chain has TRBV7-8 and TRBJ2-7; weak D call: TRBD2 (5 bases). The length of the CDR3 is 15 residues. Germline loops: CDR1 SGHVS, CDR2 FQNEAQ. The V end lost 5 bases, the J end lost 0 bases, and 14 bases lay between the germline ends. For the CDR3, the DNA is TGTGCCAGCAGCAGCGGACCCCCCGTCTCCTACGAGCAGTACTTC. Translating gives CASSSGPPVSYEQYF.

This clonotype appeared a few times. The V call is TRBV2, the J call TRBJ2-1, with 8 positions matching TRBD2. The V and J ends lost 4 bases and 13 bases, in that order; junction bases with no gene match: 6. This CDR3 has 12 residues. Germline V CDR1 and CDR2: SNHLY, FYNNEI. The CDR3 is CASSGDSGAQFF. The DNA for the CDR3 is TGTGCCAGCAGTGGGGATAGCGGGGCTCAGTTCTTC.

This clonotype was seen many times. CDR3 sequence: CASSEGQWEGEKLFF. In DNA, the CDR3 is TGCGCCAGCAGTGAGGGGCAGTGGGAGGGAGAAAAACTGTTTTTT. V gene TRBV5-1 combines with J gene TRBJ1-4; possible D gene TRBD1, 5 bases. The germline CDR1 and CDR2 sequences are SGHRS and YFSETQ. CDR3 length: 15 residues. Deletions cut 5 bases from V and 8 bases from J, with 19 bases between.

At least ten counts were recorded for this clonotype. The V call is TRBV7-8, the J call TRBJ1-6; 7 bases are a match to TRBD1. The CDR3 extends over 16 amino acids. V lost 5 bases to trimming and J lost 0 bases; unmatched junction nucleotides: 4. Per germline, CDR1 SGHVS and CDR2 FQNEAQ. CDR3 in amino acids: CASSRGGGSYNSPLHF. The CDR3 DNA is TGTGCCAGCAGCCGAGGGGGCGGCTCCTATAATTCACCCCTCCACTTT.

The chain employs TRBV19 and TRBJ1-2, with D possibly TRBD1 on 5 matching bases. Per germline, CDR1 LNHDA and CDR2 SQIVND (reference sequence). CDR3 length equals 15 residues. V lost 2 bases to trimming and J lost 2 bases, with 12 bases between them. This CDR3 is CASSIRSEGNYGYTF. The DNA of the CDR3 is TGTGCCAGTAGTATACGGTCGGAGGGGAACTATGGCTACACCTTC.

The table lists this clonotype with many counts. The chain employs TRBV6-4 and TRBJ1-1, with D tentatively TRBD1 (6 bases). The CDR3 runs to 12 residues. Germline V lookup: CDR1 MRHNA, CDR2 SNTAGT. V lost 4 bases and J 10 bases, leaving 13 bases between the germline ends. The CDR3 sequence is CASSGGQGPAFF. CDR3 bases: TGTGCCAGCAGTGGGGGGCAGGGACCAGCTTTCTTT.

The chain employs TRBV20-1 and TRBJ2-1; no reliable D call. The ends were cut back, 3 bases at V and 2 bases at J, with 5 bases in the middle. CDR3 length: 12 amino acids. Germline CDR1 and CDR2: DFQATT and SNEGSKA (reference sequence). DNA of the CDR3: TGCAGTGCTAGCCGCCCCTACAATGAGCAGTTCTTC. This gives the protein CSASRPYNEQFF.

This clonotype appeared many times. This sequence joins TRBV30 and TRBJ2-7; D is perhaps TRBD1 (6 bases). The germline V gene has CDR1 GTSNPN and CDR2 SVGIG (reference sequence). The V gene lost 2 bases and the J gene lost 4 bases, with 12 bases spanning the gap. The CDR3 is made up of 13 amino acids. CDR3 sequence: CAWSQQQGYEQYF. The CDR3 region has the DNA TGTGCCTGGAGTCAACAACAGGGTTACGAGCAGTACTTC. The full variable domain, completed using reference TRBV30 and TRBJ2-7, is SQTIHQWPATLVQPVGSPLSLECTVEGTSNPNLYWYRQAAGRGLQLLFYSVGIGQISSEVPQNLSASRPQDRQFILSSKKLLLSDSGFYLCAWSQQQGYEQYFGPGTRLTVT.

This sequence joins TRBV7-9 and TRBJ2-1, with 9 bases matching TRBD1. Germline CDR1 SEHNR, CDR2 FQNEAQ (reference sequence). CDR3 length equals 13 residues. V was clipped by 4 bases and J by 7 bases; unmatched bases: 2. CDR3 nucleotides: TGTGCCAGCAGCTCACAGGGGGCGAATGAGCAGTTCTTC. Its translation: CASSSQGANEQFF. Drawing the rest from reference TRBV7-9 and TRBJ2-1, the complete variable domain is DTGVSQNPRHKITKRGQNVTFRCDPISEHNRLYWYRQTLGQGPEFLTYFQNEAQLEKSRLLSDRFSAERPKGSFSTLEIQRTEQGDSAMYLCASSSQGANEQFFGPGTRLTVL.

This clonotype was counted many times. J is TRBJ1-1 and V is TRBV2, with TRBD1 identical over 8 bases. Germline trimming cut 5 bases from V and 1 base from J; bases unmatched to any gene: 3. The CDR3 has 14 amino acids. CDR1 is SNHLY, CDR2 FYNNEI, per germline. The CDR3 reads CASSRQGSNTEAFF. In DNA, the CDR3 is TGTGCCAGCAGTCGACAGGGGTCGAACACTGAAGCTTTCTTT.

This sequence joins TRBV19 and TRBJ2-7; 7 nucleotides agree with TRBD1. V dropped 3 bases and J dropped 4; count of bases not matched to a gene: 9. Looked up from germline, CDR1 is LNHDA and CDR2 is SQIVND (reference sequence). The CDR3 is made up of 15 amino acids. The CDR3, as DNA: TGTGCCAGTAGTATTGGTAGGGGGCAGACATACGAGCAGTACTTC. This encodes CASSIGRGQTYEQYF.

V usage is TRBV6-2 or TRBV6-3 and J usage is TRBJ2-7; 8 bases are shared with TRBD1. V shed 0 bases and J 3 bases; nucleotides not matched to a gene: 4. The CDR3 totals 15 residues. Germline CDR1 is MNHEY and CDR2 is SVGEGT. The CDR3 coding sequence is TGTGCCAGCAGTTACTCGGACAGGGAGGTCTACGAGCAGTACTTC. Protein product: CASSYSDREVYEQYF.

The CDR3 is CASSRTADQPQHF. CDR3 bases: TGTGCCAGCAGCCGTACAGCGGATCAGCCCCAGCATTTT. The chain recombines TRBV7-6 with TRBJ1-5; no reliable D call. The CDR3 covers 13 residues. Trimming removed 5 bases from V and 5 bases from J, with 10 bases in between. In germline, CDR1 is SGHVS, CDR2 FNYEAQ. The full variable domain, in which reference TRBV7-6 and TRBJ1-5 provide the parts outside the CDR3, is GAGVSQSPRYKVTKRGQDVALRCDPISGHVSLYWYRQALGQGPEFLTYFNYEAQQDKSGLPNDRFSAERPEGSISTLTIQRTEQRDSAMYRCASSRTADQPQHFGDGTRLSIL.

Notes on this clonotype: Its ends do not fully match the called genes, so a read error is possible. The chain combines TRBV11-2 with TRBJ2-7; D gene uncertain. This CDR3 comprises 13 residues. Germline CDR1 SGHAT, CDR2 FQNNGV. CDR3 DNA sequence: TGTGTCAGCAGCTCGTCATTCGTTTACGAGCAGTACTTC. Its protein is CVSSSSFVYEQYF.

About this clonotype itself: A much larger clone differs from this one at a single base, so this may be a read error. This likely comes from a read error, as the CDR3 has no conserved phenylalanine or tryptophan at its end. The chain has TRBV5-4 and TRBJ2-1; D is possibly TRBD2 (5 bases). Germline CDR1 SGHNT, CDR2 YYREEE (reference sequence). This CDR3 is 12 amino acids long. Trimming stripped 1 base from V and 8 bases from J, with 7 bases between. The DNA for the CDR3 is TGTGCCAGCAGCTTGACTAGGCATGAGCAGTTCCTC. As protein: CASSLTRHEQFL.

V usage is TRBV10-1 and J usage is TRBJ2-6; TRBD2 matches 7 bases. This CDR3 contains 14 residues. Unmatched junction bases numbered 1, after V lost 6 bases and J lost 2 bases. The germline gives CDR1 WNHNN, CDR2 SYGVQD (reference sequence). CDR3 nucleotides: TGCGCCAGCAGCGGGACTACTGGGGCCAACGTCCTGACTTTC. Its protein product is CASSGTTGANVLTF.